This TCR beta chain was captured by sequencing in a study of beta chain features in type 1 diabetes. Study-level results: Moderate but significant shortening of TCRB CDR3s was recorded in all four CD4+ subsets from Type 1 diabetes patients.

In regard to this clone: The antigen remains undetermined.

Losses at the gene ends were 7 bases for V and 4 bases for J; bases not matched to a gene: 10. The CDR3 consists of 15 residues. Looked up from germline, CDR1 is SGHTA and CDR2 is FQGNSA. The isolated RNA, all of it, was reverse transcribed, so expressed TCRB transcripts were what got sequenced. The repertoire was sequenced with immunoSEQ multiplex PCR; TCRdb's copy has only in-frame clones and lacks some. Found here are under 300,000 clones, about a fifth of them singletons; the top ten hold 0.028%. Sequences were obtained from naive CD4+ T cells from blood. This chain joins TRBV7-2 and TRBJ2-1, with 7 bases lining up with TRBD2. The source is a woman in her thirties or forties with type 1 diabetes. This CDR3 is CASTLGTGGYNEQFF. The CDR3 DNA reads TGTGCCAGCACCCTGGGGACGGGGGGTTACAATGAGCAGTTCTTC.